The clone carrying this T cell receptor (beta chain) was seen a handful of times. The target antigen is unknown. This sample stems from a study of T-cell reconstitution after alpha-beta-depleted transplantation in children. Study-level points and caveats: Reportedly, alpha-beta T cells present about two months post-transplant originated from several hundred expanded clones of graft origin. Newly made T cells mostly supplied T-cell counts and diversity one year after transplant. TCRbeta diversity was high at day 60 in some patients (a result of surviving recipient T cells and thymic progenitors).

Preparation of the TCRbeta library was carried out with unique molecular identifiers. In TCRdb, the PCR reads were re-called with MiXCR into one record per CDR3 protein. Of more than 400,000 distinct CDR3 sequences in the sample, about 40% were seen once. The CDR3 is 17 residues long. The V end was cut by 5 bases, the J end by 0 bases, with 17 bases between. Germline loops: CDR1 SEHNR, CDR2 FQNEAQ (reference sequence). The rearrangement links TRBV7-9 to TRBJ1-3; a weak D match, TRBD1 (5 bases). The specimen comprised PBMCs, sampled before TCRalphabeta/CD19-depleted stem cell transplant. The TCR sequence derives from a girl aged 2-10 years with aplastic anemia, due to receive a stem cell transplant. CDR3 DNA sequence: TGTGCCAGCAGCCAACCCCGGGACGCTAGCTCTGGAAACACCATATATTTT. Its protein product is CASSQPRDASSGNTIYF.